These 21 T cell receptor beta chains were sequenced from one sample in a study of beta chain features in type 1 diabetes. Isolated RNA was reverse transcribed in full, so expressed TCRB transcripts were sequenced. Profiling relied on immunoSEQ multiplex PCR, and the TCRdb table lists in-frame clones only, not all of them. The sample has fewer than 200,000 clones, more than 10% seen once. The sequenced sample consisted of central memory CD4+ T cells from blood. The receptors come from a woman aged 18-29 years in good health.

This chain joins TRBV29-1 and TRBJ1-1; TRBD1 aligns across 9 bases. Per germline, CDR1 SQVTM and CDR2 ANQGSEA. V lost 4 bases to trimming and J lost 2 bases; unmatched junction nucleotides: 5. This CDR3 is 14 amino acids long. CDR3 nucleotide sequence: TGCAGCGTTGCCGTGACAGGGGGAAACACTGAAGCTTTCTTT. Protein product: CSVAVTGGNTEAFF.

This clone was detected a few times. The chain uses TRBV5-4 and TRBJ2-7, with TRBD2 matching over 11 bases. Trimming cost V 5 bases and J 0 bases; bases outside gene matches: 1. The CDR3 contains 14 residues. Per germline, CDR1 SGHNT and CDR2 YYREEE (reference sequence). For the CDR3, the DNA is TGTGCCAGCAGAACTAGCGGGAGCTCCTACGAGCAGTACTTC. Encoded protein: CASRTSGSSYEQYF.

This clone has more than one count but fewer than ten. This chain connects TRBV2 to TRBJ2-2; 7 bases fit TRBD1. The germline V gene encodes CDR1 SNHLY and CDR2 FYNNEI. The V segment lost 6 bases and the J segment 1 base; nucleotides outside the gene matches: 2. The CDR3 runs to 14 residues. This CDR3 reads CASSRQGNTGELFF. The CDR3 region has the DNA TGTGCCAGCAGCCGACAGGGGAACACCGGGGAGCTGTTTTTT.

This chain connects TRBV7-2 to TRBJ2-7; the D gene is possibly TRBD2 (5 bases). The V and J ends lost 5 bases and 5 bases respectively, with 10 bases between them. The CDR3 contains 12 residues. Germline V CDR1 and CDR2: SGHTA, FQGNSA. The CDR3 DNA reads as TGTGCCAGCAGCCTGAGGGATGACGAGCAGTACTTC. Amino acids: CASSLRDDEQYF.

The rearrangement links TRBV7-9 to TRBJ1-2, with D maybe TRBD1 (6 bases). The CDR3 is made up of 15 amino acids. Germline V CDR1 and CDR2: SEHNR, FQNEAQ (reference sequence). The V gene lost 4 bases and the J gene lost 7 bases, with 19 bases spanning the gap. CDR3 sequence reads: CASSSRDTLSGGYTF. The DNA of the CDR3 is TGTGCCAGCAGCTCTCGGGACACCCTTTCTGGTGGCTACACCTTC. Full variable domain (rest looked up from reference TRBV7-9 and TRBJ1-2): DTGVSQNPRHKITKRGQNVTFRCDPISEHNRLYWYRQTLGQGPEFLTYFQNEAQLEKSRLLSDRFSAERPKGSFSTLEIQRTEQGDSAMYLCASSSRDTLSGGYTFGSGTRLTVV.

A few counts support this clone. The rearrangement links TRBV30 to TRBJ1-2, with 8 bases identical to TRBD1. The J segment lost 4 bases and the V segment lost 4 bases, leaving 8 bases of the junction unmatched. CDR3 size: 14 residues. Germline assignment: CDR1 GTSNPN and CDR2 SVGIG (reference sequence). In nucleotides, the CDR3 is TGTGCCTGGAAAAGCCGGGACAGGACCTATGGCTACACCTTC. Its translation: CAWKSRDRTYGYTF.

The J gene is TRBJ1-2, the V gene TRBV27; tentative D call: TRBD1 (5 bases). CDR1 and CDR2 (germline): MNHEY, SMNVEV (reference sequence). The V and J ends lost 4 bases and 6 bases respectively, with 15 bases between them. The CDR3 has 14 residues. CDR3 nucleotides: TGTGCCAGCAGTTGGGGCCCCAGCTACGATGGCTACACCTTC. Amino acids: CASSWGPSYDGYTF.

Comment on this clone: Different DNA sequences within this sample yield the same CDR3. The chain combines TRBV15 with TRBJ1-1, with no clear D. The CDR3 consists of 14 residues. V was cut by 0 bases and J by 1 base, with 6 bases left in between. The germline V gene encodes CDR1 LNHNV and CDR2 YYDKDF (reference sequence). The CDR3 DNA reads TGTGCCACCAGCAGAGATCTAGGGAACACTGAAGCTTTCTTT. This codes for CATSRDLGNTEAFF.

This clone was seen a few times. V gene TRBV9 combines with J gene TRBJ1-3, with 7 positions matching TRBD1. The V and J ends lost 4 bases and 4 bases, in that order; junction bases with no gene match: 14. Germline-derived CDR1 and CDR2 are SGDLS and YYNGEE. CDR3 size: 17 residues. Here the CDR3 reads CASSLRTGALSGNTIYF. The DNA of the CDR3 is TGTGCCAGCAGCCTCAGGACAGGCGCATTATCGGGAAACACCATATATTTT. The entire variable domain, with the rest obtained from reference TRBV9 and TRBJ1-3, is as follows: DSGVTQTPKHLITATGQRVTLRCSPRSGDLSVYWYQQSLDQGLQFLIQYYNGEERAKGNILERFSAQQFPDLHSELNLSSLELGDSALYFCASSLRTGALSGNTIYFGEGSWLTVV.

This clone was seen only a few times. The rearrangement links TRBV9 to TRBJ1-1; no clear D. Trimming pared 0 bases from V and 2 bases from J, leaving 14 bases between. CDR1 is SGDLS, CDR2 YYNGEE, per germline. CDR3 length equals 16 residues. The CDR3 DNA reads TGTGCCAGCAGCGTAGGAAGGAGACTGATAAACACTGAAGCTTTCTTT. Residues: CASSVGRRLINTEAFF.

This clone was counted only a few times. This rearrangement joins TRBV4-3 to TRBJ2-3; D may be TRBD2 (5 bases). The length of the CDR3 is 17 residues. Germline assignment: CDR1 LGHNA and CDR2 YSLEER. Between the trimmed V and J ends, which lost 0 bases and 3 bases, there was a span of 16 bases. CDR3 loop: CASSQEPPRLRTDTQYF. The DNA for the CDR3 is TGCGCCAGCAGCCAAGAGCCCCCGAGACTAAGGACAGATACGCAGTATTTT.

The chain recombines TRBV6-5 with TRBJ2-1; 9 bases are shared with TRBD2. With 5 bases clipped from V and 2 bases from J, the junction kept 4 bases outside the gene matches. The germline V gene encodes CDR1 MNHEY and CDR2 SVGAGI. This CDR3 has 15 amino acids. The CDR3 bases are TGTGCCAGCAGTCGGACTAGCGTTACCTACAATGAGCAGTTCTTC. It codes for CASSRTSVTYNEQFF.

The chain uses TRBV7-9 and TRBJ2-7, with D maybe TRBD2 (6 bases). Germline values: CDR1 SEHNR, CDR2 FQNEAQ (reference sequence). The CDR3 runs 15 residues. Trimming stripped 0 bases from V and 3 bases from J, with 12 bases between. The CDR3: CASSLAGGKYYEQYF. The CDR3, as DNA: TGTGCCAGCAGCTTAGCGGGCGGGAAGTACTACGAGCAGTACTTC.

This clone was counted only a few times. The J gene is TRBJ2-6, the V gene TRBV4-1; D is ambiguous. The CDR3 length is 16 residues. V was pared by 4 bases and J by 0 bases, with 10 bases between. CDR1 and CDR2 from the germline V gene are MGHRA and YSYEKL. DNA of the CDR3: TGCGCCAGCAGCCTAGCTACGAGCTCTGGGGCCAACGTCCTGACTTTC. The encoded protein is CASSLATSSGANVLTF.

This clone turned up a few times. This sequence joins TRBV2 and TRBJ2-1; TRBD2 matches 12 bases. This CDR3 contains 14 residues. The V gene's germline CDR1 is SNHLY and CDR2 FYNNEI. Losses at the gene ends were 5 bases for V and 9 bases for J; bases not matched to a gene: 5. In DNA form, the CDR3 reads TGTGCCAGCAGTCCTAGCGGGAGGGCTGTTGAGCAGTTCTTC. Protein: CASSPSGRAVEQFF.

The V and J genes are TRBV7-8 and TRBJ2-7; 11 bases are shared with TRBD1. Losses at the gene ends were 2 bases for V and 2 bases for J; bases not matched to a gene: 5. The V gene's germline CDR1 is SGHVS and CDR2 FQNEAQ. The CDR3 totals 16 residues. DNA of the CDR3: TGTGCCAGCAGCTTACGGCGGGGACAGGGGGCCTACGAGCAGTACTTC. It encodes CASSLRRGQGAYEQYF.

This clone has only a few counts. This chain links TRBV5-1 with TRBJ2-1; weak D call: TRBD2 (6 bases). CDR1 and CDR2 (germline): SGHRS, YFSETQ. V lost 2 bases and J lost 10, with 13 bases in between. CDR3 size: 13 residues. CDR3 sequence reads: CASSFGDSFEQFF. Here the CDR3 DNA reads TGCGCCAGCAGCTTTGGGGACTCATTCGAGCAGTTCTTC.

The table lists this clone with a few counts. This chain uses TRBV30 with TRBJ1-1, with no clear D. Germline V gene lookup returns CDR1 GTSNPN and CDR2 SVGIG (reference sequence). The CDR3 extends over 13 amino acids. With 0 bases removed from V and 1 base from J, the gap between germline ends came to 6 bases. The CDR3 DNA reads as TGTGCCTGGAGTGTAGCTCAGAACACTGAAGCTTTCTTT. Translated, it gives CAWSVAQNTEAFF.

This clone has only a few counts. This sequence joins TRBV29-1 and TRBJ2-2; weak D call: TRBD1 (5 bases). Between the trimmed V and J ends, which lost 0 bases and 2 bases, there was a span of 16 bases. The CDR3 loop spans 17 amino acids. Germline lookup yields CDR1 SQVTM and CDR2 ANQGSEA. CDR3 residues: CSVEDLINRRNTGELFF. CDR3 sequence (DNA): TGCAGCGTTGAAGATCTTATAAACAGGCGAAACACCGGGGAGCTGTTTTTT.

This clone was counted between two and nine times. The chain combines TRBV5-1 with TRBJ2-7; tentative D call: TRBD1 (5 bases). CDR1 is SGHRS and CDR2 is YFSETQ in the germline V gene. Trimming removed 4 bases at V and 0 bases at J, with 17 bases between. This CDR3 has 16 residues. This CDR3 is CASSRAWTRDSYEQYF. CDR3 bases: TGCGCCAGCAGCCGCGCGTGGACAAGGGACTCCTACGAGCAGTACTTC.

This clone was counted only a few times. The chain links TRBV27 to TRBJ2-7, with a possible D match to TRBD2 (6 bases). The germline gives CDR1 MNHEY, CDR2 SMNVEV (reference sequence). The V gene lost 6 bases and the J gene lost 5 bases, with 20 bases spanning the gap. CDR3 size: 15 residues. DNA of the CDR3: TGTGCCAGCAGATCCCCCTGGAGGGGAGTGGACGAGCAGTACTTC. Translation: CASRSPWRGVDEQYF.